The source of this T cell receptor (beta chain) is a study of PD-1 blockade in mismatch repair-deficient tumors (TCRdb year 2017). Background for the entire study: Between September 2013 and September 2016, roughly 84 consecutive patients with around twelve mismatch repair-deficient cancer types, all previously treated and progressing, were enrolled in the trial. Deep sequencing of TCR CDR3 regions was used to track tumor-associated T cell clones in peripheral blood of patients responding to PD-1 blockade.

For each enrolled patient, mismatch repair deficiency was established using either polymerase chain reaction or immunohistochemistry. Three patients who responded to pembrolizumab therapy underwent TCR sequencing. The phase II trial prospectively evaluated PD-1 blockade with pembrolizumab in advanced mismatch repair-deficient cancers, independent of tissue of origin. Peripheral blood T cell samples were gathered serially, both before PD-1 blockade started and at multiple time points afterward. The timing of each blood sample was reported as weeks after the first dose of pembrolizumab. Of note for this clone: The target of this receptor is not known. Base qualities are missing; no much larger clone stands one base away.

General conclusions and limits of the study: After pembrolizumab, tumor-resident clones, which were often undetectable in blood before treatment, expanded rapidly and then contracted, generally ahead of radiologic responses.

Inclusive of the bounding cysteine and phenylalanine, the CDR3 is 14 residues long. CDR3 DNA only is kept here, 42 bases in frame from base 1. At the junction V is shortened by 9 bases and J by 11 bases, with 23 bases in between. Per the germline V gene, SNHLY is the CDR1 and FYNNEI is the CDR2. Library construction relied on the immunoSEQ multiplex PCR assay. The table comes from immuneACCESS by way of TCRdb, which keeps in-frame sequences with V and J called. Part of the clones is missing from these tables; in studies checked, under half for an unresolved V gene and the rest for unknown reasons. This sample gives some 120,000 clones in total; around 80% of them show up just once. The ten largest clones capture 4.7% of the sample.

The receptor chain draws on TRBV2 and TRBJ2-1, and TRBD2 may be the D gene, going by 9 matching bases. The sequencing used peripheral blood, collected 60 weeks after starting pembrolizumab. The TCR sequence derives from an adult with mismatch repair-deficient cancer. The nucleotide sequence reads TGTGCCAGTCAGGGGGCGGGAGGGGCTGTTAAGCAGTTCTTC. This codes for CASQGAGGAVKQFF.